This TCR beta chain was recovered during a study of STAT5B mutations in CD4+ large granular lymphocyte leukemia. Assay: immunoSEQ multiplex PCR; the TCRdb copy retains only in-frame clones and omits some. This sample yields 30,000 to 40,000 clones, of which approximately 85% are seen a single time; over 1% belongs to the top ten. Germline V gene lookup returns CDR1 SSHAT and CDR2 FNYEAQ (reference sequence). The CDR3 loop spans 15 amino acids. Points on this clone: Its antigen is undetermined. A read error may produce the germline difference seen at one junction end.

Points from the study as a whole: Main leukemic clonotypes were patient-specific, but under 30% appeared at low frequency elsewhere.

The sequence was collected from a human donor in good health. The J gene is TRBJ2-3, the V gene TRBV7-7; 10 bases are shared with TRBD2. The sequencing input was CD4+ T cells from blood buffy coats. The CDR3 sequence: CASSPGTSGTDTQYF. The CDR3 DNA sequence: TGTGCTAGCAGCCCTGGGACTAGCGGCACAGATACGCAGTATTTT.